This TCR beta chain was recovered during a study of T-cell memory formation after mild COVID-19. On the study more broadly: Clusters were largely donor specific. Notes on the study in general: Chiefly within CM and EM were the contracting CD4+ clones; CD8+ ones were within EMRA.

This clonotype was seen repeatedly, ten times or more. Its specificity is not known. Each CDR3 protein is one row after TCRdb ran MiXCR on the 5' RACE reads. The sample has approximately 250,000 distinct CDR3 sequences, roughly a sixth seen once. The CDR3 spans 13 residues. The germline V and J ends were trimmed by 0 bases and 5 bases, with 6 bases remaining between them. Germline V gives CDR1 SGHNT, CDR2 YYREEE (reference sequence). The source material was PBMCs or a T cell subset sorted from them (not recorded which). The clonotype comes from a young man who had mild COVID-19 (a few samples of this study predate the infection). Cell type and time point are not known. The chain joins TRBV5-4 to TRBJ2-1; D remains ambiguous. The CDR3 loop is CASSLGPDNEQFF. As DNA, the CDR3 is TGTGCCAGCAGCTTGGGGCCCGACAATGAGCAGTTCTTC. The variable domain in full, with the rest retrieved from reference TRBV5-4 and TRBJ2-1, is ETGVTQSPTHLIKTRGQQVTLRCSSQSGHNTVSWYQQALGQGPQFIFQYYREEENGRGNFPPRFSGLQFPNYSSELNVNALELDDSALYLCASSLGPDNEQFFGPGTRLTVL.